The subject of this entry is one TCR beta chain. Cohort allocation depended upon clinical history that participants reported. The CDR3 has 14 amino acids. Germline CDR1 is MDHEN and CDR2 is SYDVKM. Between the trimmed V and J ends, which lost 2 bases and 7 bases, there was a span of 9 bases. This table comes from immunoSEQ multiplex PCR, and its TCRdb copy is limited to in-frame clones, with some not included. Here the sample spans about 410,000 clones, 90% being singletons. The data were obtained in a study of blood T cell repertoires in COVID-19. Background on the study: Specimens from acute and convalescent COVID-19 originated in the United States, Italy and Spain.

The receptor was derived from a man between 18 and 29 years old who had recovered from COVID-19. This rearrangement joins TRBV28 to TRBJ1-6; tentatively, D is TRBD1 (6 bases). Sample: PBMCs or T cells enriched from blood (not recorded which). The CDR3 nucleotides read TGTGCCAGCAGTTTAGGCCAGGGGAATTCACCCCTCCACTTT. Its protein is CASSLGQGNSPLHF.